The next 17 T cell receptor beta chains were all read from a single sample in a study of PD-1 blockade in classical Hodgkin lymphoma. Clones were read by immunoSEQ multiplex PCR, and TCRdb kept only the in-frame ones, dropping some. The sample yields some 31,000 clones, around 71% seen once. Every one of the patients relapsed after autologous stem cell transplantation (brentuximab vedotin exposure was variable). Sequencing was performed on peripheral blood mononuclear cells (PBMCs), taken before the second cycle of nivolumab. These receptors were obtained from a human donor with classical Hodgkin lymphoma.

The genes are TRBV30 and TRBJ2-7; TRBD1 is a possible D gene (5 bases). The CDR3 runs to 13 residues. Germline loops: CDR1 GTSNPN, CDR2 SVGIG (reference sequence). Trimming pared 0 bases from V and 5 bases from J, leaving 11 bases between. DNA of the CDR3: TGTGCCTGGAGTGTACGGCAGGGCGACGAGCAGTACTTC. Its protein is CAWSVRQGDEQYF.

The chain uses TRBV20-1 and TRBJ1-2; D unclear. Germline V CDR1 and CDR2: DFQATT, SNEGSKA (reference sequence). This CDR3 spans 10 amino acids. Trimming stripped 5 bases from V and 7 bases from J, with 8 bases between. The chain's CDR3 is CSAYSSGYTF. The CDR3 bases are TGCAGTGCTTACAGTAGTGGCTACACCTTC.

The chain combines TRBV15 with TRBJ2-5, with 7 bases fitting TRBD2. The CDR3 extends over 15 amino acids. CDR1 is LNHNV and CDR2 is YYDKDF in the germline V gene (reference sequence). V lost 1 base to trimming and J lost 4 bases; unmatched junction nucleotides: 6. The DNA for the CDR3 is TGTGCCACCAGCAGAGGCGGGGGTTCCACAGAGACCCAGTACTTC. It is translated as CATSRGGGSTETQYF. Combining the CDR3 with reference TRBV15 and TRBJ2-5 gives the whole variable domain DAMVIQNPRYQVTQFGKPVTLSCSQTLNHNVMYWYQQKSSQAPKLLFHYYDKDFNNEADTPDNFQSRRPNTSFCFLDIRSPGLGDTAMYLCATSRGGGSTETQYFGPGTRLLVL.

This clone is categorized as medium-sized. The V and J genes are TRBV4-2 and TRBJ1-1; D possibly corresponds to TRBD1 (6 bases). Trimming stripped 1 base from V and 3 bases from J, with 12 bases between. The CDR3 runs to 15 residues. The germline gives CDR1 LGHNA, CDR2 YNFKEQ. The CDR3, as DNA: TGTGCCAGCAGCCAAGGGGGGGCTGGGGACACTGAAGCTTTCTTT. It yields the protein CASSQGGAGDTEAFF.

The CDR3 DNA is TGCGCCAGCAGTGACCGGGCCAATAATCAGCCCCAGCATTTT. Protein sequence: CASSDRANNQPQHF. The chain employs TRBV10-2 and TRBJ1-5; no definite D call. The CDR3 covers 14 residues. Looked up from germline, CDR1 is WSHSY and CDR2 is SAAADI. Trimming pared 3 bases from V and 4 bases from J, leaving 10 bases between.

The rearrangement uses TRBV7-9 and TRBJ2-1; 9 bases are shared with TRBD1. From germline, CDR1 is SEHNR and CDR2 FQNEAQ (reference sequence). The CDR3 is 15 residues long. J gave up 8 bases and V 5 bases, and 10 bases lay outside the gene matches. CDR3 amino acids: CASSPQGARLDEQFF. The CDR3 nucleotides read TGTGCCAGCAGCCCACAGGGGGCGCGACTTGATGAGCAGTTCTTC.

The rearrangement joins TRBV4-1 to TRBJ1-2; TRBD1 might be the D (5 bases). Germline assignment: CDR1 MGHRA and CDR2 YSYEKL. The CDR3 has 13 amino acids. The V end was cut by 3 bases, the J end by 3 bases, with 8 bases between. The DNA of the CDR3 is TGCGCCAGCAGCCATGCAGGGTACTATGGCTACACCTTC. Translating gives CASSHAGYYGYTF.

This clone appeared a few times. The chain links TRBV18 to TRBJ1-1; 9 positions agree with TRBD1. CDR3 length equals 15 residues. Germline values: CDR1 KGHSH, CDR2 LQKENI. Losses at the gene ends were 6 bases for V and 4 bases for J; bases not matched to a gene: 9. This CDR3 is CASSTQGAGVTEAFF. The CDR3 DNA reads as TGTGCCAGCTCTACACAGGGGGCAGGGGTCACTGAAGCTTTCTTT.

The chain combines TRBV6-5 with TRBJ2-1, with 9 bases matching TRBD2. J was trimmed by 10 bases and V by 5 bases; bases with no gene match: 9. This CDR3 is built from 14 residues. Looked up from germline, CDR1 is MNHEY and CDR2 is SVGAGI. DNA of the CDR3: TGTGCCAGCAGTATCAGTAGCGGGGGAAACGAGCAGTTCTTC. Translating gives CASSISSGGNEQFF.

About this clone itself: An end of the junction differs from the germline gene, which may be a read error. The J gene is TRBJ2-7, the V gene TRBV5-1, with 7 nucleotides matching TRBD2. CDR1 and CDR2 from the germline V gene are SGHRS and YFSETQ. CDR3 length: 14 residues. The CDR3 nucleotides are TGCGCCAGCAGCCCAGCGGGGAACTCCCACGAGCAGTACTTC. As protein: CASSPAGNSHEQYF.

The V and J genes are TRBV19 and TRBJ1-6, with a possible D match to TRBD1 (5 bases). With 1 base removed from V and 8 bases from J, the gap between germline ends came to 12 bases. Germline CDR1 LNHDA, CDR2 SQIVND (reference sequence). The CDR3 sequence is 15 residues long. CDR3 residues: CASSIAGIFDSPLHF. The DNA for the CDR3 is TGTGCCAGTAGTATAGCAGGGATATTTGATTCACCCCTCCACTTT.

The chain joins TRBV5-1 to TRBJ1-1; 7 bases align to TRBD1. Trimming removed 5 bases from V and 0 bases from J; junction bases left unmatched: 4. The CDR3 is 14 residues long. Germline CDR1 reads SGHRS; CDR2 reads YFSETQ. CDR3 residues: CASRGGGLNTEAFF. CDR3 bases: TGCGCCAGCAGAGGAGGGGGCCTGAACACTGAAGCTTTCTTT.

Concerning this clone itself: Distinct nucleotide sequences in the sample also encode this CDR3. The rearrangement links TRBV4-1 to TRBJ2-7; D is unclear. CDR1 is MGHRA and CDR2 is YSYEKL in the germline V gene. The CDR3 extends over 13 amino acids. Trimming cost V 1 base and J 1 base, with 5 bases left between them. The CDR3 protein is CASSQVGSYEQYF. Written as DNA, the CDR3 is TGCGCCAGCAGCCAAGTTGGTTCCTACGAGCAGTACTTC.

The chain employs TRBV7-8 and TRBJ1-4; 10 bases fit TRBD1. J gave up 7 bases and V 3 bases, and 8 bases lay outside the gene matches. The CDR3 contains 16 residues. Germline V gene data show CDR1 as SGHVS and CDR2 as FQNEAQ. CDR3 residues: CASSFLGQGMGEKLFF. The CDR3 DNA follows: TGTGCCAGCAGCTTTTTGGGACAGGGGATGGGTGAAAAACTGTTTTTT.

The rearrangement uses TRBV28 and TRBJ2-7; 9 bases match TRBD1. V lost 3 bases, J lost 3 bases, and 6 bases stayed unmatched. This CDR3 has 15 residues. Germline loops: CDR1 MDHEN, CDR2 SYDVKM. The CDR3 bases are TGTGCCAGCAGTTTCTCCGGACAGGGGTTCTACGAGCAGTACTTC. Translation gives CASSFSGQGFYEQYF.

The chain carries TRBV23-1 and TRBJ2-7; D not certain. TRBV23-1 is placed among ORFs of uncertain function. V was pared by 0 bases and J by 0 bases, with 9 bases between. The CDR3 sequence is 15 residues long. The CDR3 nucleotides are TGCGCCAGCAGTCAATCGAAGGGCAACTCCTACGAGCAGTACTTC. Protein: CASSQSKGNSYEQYF.

The chain employs TRBV6-5 and TRBJ2-1; 13 bases are shared with TRBD2. Per germline, CDR1 MNHEY and CDR2 SVGAGI. Trimming at V came to 5 bases and at J to 6 bases, leaving 4 bases not matched to a gene. The CDR3 has 15 residues. CDR3 in amino acids: CASSTTSGGANEQFF. CDR3 in DNA: TGTGCCAGCAGTACTACTAGCGGGGGGGCCAATGAGCAGTTCTTC.